This TCR beta chain was documented in a study of blood T cell repertoires in COVID-19. This clone was recorded once. The repertoire was sequenced with immunoSEQ multiplex PCR; TCRdb's copy has only in-frame clones and lacks some. The table lists almost 250,000 clones, roughly 86% of them singletons. V lost 0 bases, J lost 7 bases, and 6 bases stayed unmatched. CDR1 is SGHRS, CDR2 YFSETQ, per germline. The CDR3 runs to 15 residues. The receptor comes from a woman between 45 and 65 years old who had recovered from COVID-19. The chain employs TRBV5-1 and TRBJ2-2, with 7 nucleotides matching TRBD2. The sample taken for sequencing was PBMCs or T cells enriched from blood (not recorded which). The CDR3 is CASSLESLAIGELFF. The CDR3 DNA reads TGCGCCAGCAGCTTGGAATCACTAGCGATCGGGGAGCTGTTTTTT.